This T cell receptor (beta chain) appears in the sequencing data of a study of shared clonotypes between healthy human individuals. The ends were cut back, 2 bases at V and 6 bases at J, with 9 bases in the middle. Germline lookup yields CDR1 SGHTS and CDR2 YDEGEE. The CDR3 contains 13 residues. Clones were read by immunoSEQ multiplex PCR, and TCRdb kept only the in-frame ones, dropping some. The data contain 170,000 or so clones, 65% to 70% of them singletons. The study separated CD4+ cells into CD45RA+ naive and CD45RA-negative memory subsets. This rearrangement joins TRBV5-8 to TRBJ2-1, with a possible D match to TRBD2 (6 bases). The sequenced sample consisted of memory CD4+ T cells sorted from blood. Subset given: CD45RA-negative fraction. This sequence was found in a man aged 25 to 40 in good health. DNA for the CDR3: TGTGCCAGCAGCTTTCGGGGGAGCAATGAGCAGTTCTTC. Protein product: CASSFRGSNEQFF.